The 20 T cell receptor beta chains in this list originate from one sample, sequenced in a study of blood T cell repertoires in COVID-19. TCRdb keeps only in-frame clones here, not all; method: immunoSEQ multiplex PCR. The sample lists tens of thousands of clones; around four fifths were seen once. The source material was peripheral blood. Receptors originate from a man aged 50-59 years with active COVID-19.

This clone was recorded only once. J is TRBJ2-1 and V is TRBV7-9; 9 bases are a match to TRBD1. V trimming: 5 bases; J trimming: 7 bases; junction bases outside the gene matches: 6. Germline V gene sequence: CDR1 SEHNR, CDR2 FQNEAQ (reference sequence). This CDR3 comprises 14 residues. The CDR3 protein is CASSQDRGRNEQFF. The CDR3 nucleotides are TGTGCCAGCAGCCAGGACAGGGGAAGGAATGAGCAGTTCTTC.

The rearrangement links TRBV5-5 to TRBJ2-1, with TRBD2 as a possible D gene (5 bases). Per the germline V gene, CDR1 is SGHKS and CDR2 is YYEKEE (reference sequence). The CDR3 loop spans 18 amino acids. The V end was cut by 3 bases, the J end by 3 bases, with 22 bases between. The CDR3 reads CASSWTAGLSVLYNEQFF. CDR3 DNA sequence: TGTGCCAGCAGCTGGACCGCGGGCCTCTCTGTCCTCTACAATGAGCAGTTCTTC.

This clone has a handful of counts. The chain joins TRBV2 to TRBJ1-1, with 9 positions matching TRBD1. V lost 7 bases, J lost 2 bases, and 2 bases stayed unmatched. The CDR3 extends over 13 amino acids. From germline, CDR1 is SNHLY and CDR2 FYNNEI. CDR3 coding DNA: TGTGCCAGCAAAACAGGGGGCAACACTGAAGCTTTCTTT. This translates into CASKTGGNTEAFF.

The chain is built from TRBV27 and TRBJ2-3; 10 bases agree with TRBD1. CDR1 is MNHEY, CDR2 SMNVEV, per germline (reference sequence). V lost 5 bases and J lost 5; bases outside the gene matches: 10. The CDR3 runs to 16 residues. CDR3 amino acids: CASSPTLTGGEDTQYF. In DNA, the CDR3 is TGTGCCAGCAGTCCTACTCTGACAGGGGGCGAAGATACGCAGTATTTT.

The chain carries TRBV7-8 and TRBJ2-7; possible D gene TRBD1, 6 bases. V was pared by 0 bases and J by 7 bases, with 16 bases between. The CDR3 spans 15 residues. Germline CDR1 reads SGHVS; CDR2 reads FQNEAQ. CDR3 sequence: CASSLAQALRGEQYF. CDR3 sequence (DNA): TGTGCCAGCAGCTTAGCCCAAGCCTTAAGGGGGGAGCAGTACTTC.

This chain joins TRBV11-2 and TRBJ2-1, with a weak D call TRBD2 (5 bases). CDR1 and CDR2 (germline): SGHAT, FQNNGV. The germline V and J ends were trimmed by 9 bases and 9 bases, with 21 bases remaining between them. This CDR3 has 14 residues. The CDR3: CARSHLSEGGEQFF. Here the CDR3 DNA reads TGTGCCAGGTCGCACCTAAGTGAGGGTGGTGAGCAGTTCTTC. Looking up the rest from reference TRBV11-2 and TRBJ2-1 gives the full variable domain: EAGVAQSPRYKIIEKRQSVAFWCNPISGHATLYWYQQILGQGPKLLIQFQNNGVVDDSQLPKDRFSAERLKGVDSTLKIQPAKLEDSAVYLCARSHLSEGGEQFFGPGTRLTVL.

The gene calls are TRBV3-1 (or the pseudogene TRBV3-2) and TRBJ2-2, with TRBD1 matching 8 bases. J was trimmed by 5 bases and V by 0 bases; bases with no gene match: 14. The CDR3 totals 19 residues. Germline CDR1 reads LGHDT; CDR2 reads YNNKEL (reference sequence). The CDR3 loop reads CASSQEEGRGPRETGELFF. CDR3 in DNA: TGTGCCAGCAGCCAAGAGGAAGGCAGGGGGCCTAGGGAGACCGGGGAGCTGTTTTTT.

The chain joins TRBV10-1 to TRBJ2-2; D gene ambiguous. The CDR3 runs 13 residues. The ends were cut back, 3 bases at V and 3 bases at J, with 5 bases in the middle. Germline CDR1 is WNHNN and CDR2 is SYGVQD (reference sequence). The CDR3 here is CASSERDTGELFF. The CDR3 region has the DNA TGCGCCAGCAGTGAAAGAGACACCGGGGAGCTGTTTTTT.

This clone was recorded once. The chain employs TRBV27 and TRBJ2-2; TRBD2 matches 7 bases. CDR3 size: 14 residues. The V gene's germline CDR1 is MNHEY and CDR2 SMNVEV (reference sequence). Trimming took 5 bases from V and 5 from J; bases not matched to a gene: 5. DNA of the CDR3: TGTGCCAGCAGTGGGCGCGGGAGAACCGGGGAGCTGTTTTTT. It is translated as CASSGRGRTGELFF.

The V call is TRBV7-8, the J call TRBJ2-7; D may be TRBD1 (6 bases). CDR3 length equals 15 residues. Germline V lookup: CDR1 SGHVS, CDR2 FQNEAQ. V was cut by 5 bases and J by 2 bases, with 16 bases left in between. The CDR3 bases are TGTGCCAGCAGCGCCCGAAGGGGGTCCCCCTACGAGCAGTACTTC. This sequence encodes CASSARRGSPYEQYF.

Only one count was recorded for this clone. The chain is built from TRBV4-1 and TRBJ1-2; D might be TRBD1 (5 bases). With 0 bases removed from V and 4 bases from J, the gap between germline ends came to 9 bases. CDR1 MGHRA and CDR2 YSYEKL come from the germline V gene. This CDR3 contains 14 residues. CDR3 sequence (DNA): TGCGCCAGCAGCCAAGACCGGGGGTTCTATGGCTACACCTTC. Translating it yields CASSQDRGFYGYTF.

In this sample, this clone turned up once. The CDR3 protein is CASSPGTSGHYNEQFF. CDR3 DNA: TGTGCCAGCAGCCCCGGGACTAGCGGGCACTACAATGAGCAGTTCTTC. The V gene is TRBV27, the J gene TRBJ2-1; 12 nucleotides agree with TRBD2. The CDR3 sequence is 16 residues long. Germline trimming cut 6 bases from V and 3 bases from J; bases unmatched to any gene: 6. The germline CDR1 and CDR2 sequences are MNHEY and SMNVEV (reference sequence).

This clone turned up a few times. J is TRBJ2-1 and V is TRBV7-3; 14 bases match TRBD2. The CDR3 has 16 residues. V lost 3 bases, J lost 4 bases, and 2 bases stayed unmatched. Germline assignment: CDR1 SGHTA and CDR2 FQGTGA. The CDR3 region has the DNA TGTGCCAGCAGCTTTGGGACTAGCGGGGGTTACAATGAGCAGTTCTTC. Translated: CASSFGTSGGYNEQFF. Using reference TRBV7-3 and TRBJ2-1 for the parts outside the CDR3, the full variable domain is GAGVSQTPSNKVTEKGKYVELRCDPISGHTALYWYRQSLGQGPEFLIYFQGTGAADDSGLPNDRFFAVRPEGSVSTLKIQRTERGDSAVYLCASSFGTSGGYNEQFFGPGTRLTVL.

The rearrangement uses TRBV28 and TRBJ1-1, with D perhaps matching TRBD1 (5 bases). The CDR3 totals 12 residues. The V and J ends lost 8 bases and 1 base respectively, with 8 bases between them. CDR1 is MDHEN, CDR2 SYDVKM, per germline. CDR3 nucleotide sequence: TGTGCCAGCGGGGGGAGGAACACTGAAGCTTTCTTT. Encoded protein: CASGGRNTEAFF.

This chain uses TRBV6-5 with TRBJ2-3; 9 bases are a match to TRBD1. The germline gives CDR1 MNHEY, CDR2 SVGAGI. The CDR3 loop spans 14 amino acids. The trim removed 6 bases at V and 3 bases at J, leaving 4 bases unmatched. Here the CDR3 DNA reads TGTGCCAGCAGGGGGACAGGGAGTACAGATACGCAGTATTTT. Protein sequence: CASRGTGSTDTQYF.

The chain carries TRBV19 and TRBJ2-2, with D perhaps matching TRBD2 (6 bases). This CDR3 has 15 residues. The V gene's germline CDR1 is LNHDA and CDR2 SQIVND (reference sequence). V gave up 3 bases and J gave up 4 bases, with 12 bases separating them. CDR3 residues: CASSIAGRSTGELFF. The CDR3 DNA follows: TGTGCCAGTAGTATTGCGGGGAGGAGCACCGGGGAGCTGTTTTTT.

CDR3 amino acids: CASSQERNGAYEQYF. In DNA form, the CDR3 reads TGTGCCAGCAGCCAAGAAAGGAACGGGGCCTACGAGCAGTACTTC. The V gene is TRBV3-1 (or the pseudogene TRBV3-2), the J gene TRBJ2-7; D possibly corresponds to TRBD2 (5 bases). This CDR3 comprises 15 residues. Germline assignment: CDR1 LGHDT and CDR2 YNNKEL (reference sequence). With 0 bases removed from V and 2 bases from J, the gap between germline ends came to 11 bases.

This CDR3 reads CASTGSRDRDSGELFF. The DNA of the CDR3 is TGTGCCAGCACCGGATCCCGGGACAGAGATTCCGGGGAGCTGTTTTTT. V and J are TRBV9 and TRBJ2-2; 7 bases are a match to TRBD1. V lost 6 bases and J lost 6; bases outside the gene matches: 14. The germline gives CDR1 SGDLS, CDR2 YYNGEE. The CDR3 covers 16 residues. Looking up the rest from reference TRBV9 and TRBJ2-2 gives the full variable domain: DSGVTQTPKHLITATGQRVTLRCSPRSGDLSVYWYQQSLDQGLQFLIQYYNGEERAKGNILERFSAQQFPDLHSELNLSSLELGDSALYFCASTGSRDRDSGELFFGEGSRLTVL.

The genes are TRBV5-1 and TRBJ2-3; TRBD1 might be the D (5 bases). The CDR3 is 14 amino acids. V lost 5 bases to trimming and J lost 2 bases, with 12 bases between them. Looked up from germline, CDR1 is SGHRS and CDR2 is YFSETQ. CDR3 bases: TGCGCCAGCAGACGACAGTCGTACACAGATACGCAGTATTTT. This codes for CASRRQSYTDTQYF.

This chain joins TRBV6-5 and TRBJ1-1; a possible D gene is TRBD1 (5 bases). CDR1 and CDR2 from the germline V gene are MNHEY and SVGAGI. Trimming removed 5 bases at V and 1 base at J, with 14 bases between. The CDR3 covers 15 residues. This chain's CDR3 is CASSTPTVRNTEAFF. For the CDR3, the DNA is TGTGCCAGCAGTACGCCGACAGTGAGGAACACTGAAGCTTTCTTT.